One T cell receptor (beta chain) is described in this entry. As processed by the authors: Reference gene primer amplification in the assay estimated nucleated cell counts. Method: immunoSEQ multiplex PCR; TCRdb's copy keeps in-frame clones and lacks some. That table is the source of V, J and clone size, and D and trimming were worked out from the DNA. The sample includes some 200,000 clones, approximately 83% of them seen just once. The data derive from a study of blood T cell repertoires in COVID-19. Across the whole study: Italy, Spain and the United States were the sources of the convalescent and acute COVID-19 samples. In each case, the material was cDNA or gDNA derived from T cells, B-cell-depleted T cells, or PBMCs.

CDR1 and CDR2 (germline): ENHRY, SYGVKD. Trimming pared 5 bases from V and 4 bases from J, leaving 11 bases between. The CDR3 totals 13 residues. The specimen was peripheral blood. J is TRBJ1-2 and V is TRBV10-3; D may be TRBD1 (6 bases). This receptor was taken from a woman aged 55-69 years with acute or convalescent COVID-19. As DNA, the CDR3 is TGTGCCATCAGTTTAGGGGGGGCCTATGGCTACACCTTC. Translated, it gives CAISLGGAYGYTF.